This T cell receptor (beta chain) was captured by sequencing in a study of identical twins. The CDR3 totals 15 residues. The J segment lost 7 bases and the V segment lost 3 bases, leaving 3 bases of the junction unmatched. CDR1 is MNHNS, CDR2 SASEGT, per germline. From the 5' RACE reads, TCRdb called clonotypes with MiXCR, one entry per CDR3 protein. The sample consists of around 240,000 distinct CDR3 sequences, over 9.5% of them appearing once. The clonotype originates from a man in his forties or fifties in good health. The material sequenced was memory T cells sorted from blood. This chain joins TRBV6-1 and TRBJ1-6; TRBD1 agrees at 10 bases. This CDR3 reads CASSDGQGENSPLHF. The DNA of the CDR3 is TGTGCCAGCAGTGACGGACAGGGGGAGAATTCACCCCTCCACTTT.